Reported below is one TCR beta chain. The data originate from a study of blood T cell repertoires in COVID-19. The overall study: Collection of acute and convalescent COVID-19 samples took place in the United States, Italy and Spain.

Authors' data handling: Reference gene primer amplification gave nucleated cell count estimates. Profiled with immunoSEQ multiplex PCR; TCRdb holds only in-frame clones, not every one. The V and J calls and clone size come from that table; D and trimming were worked out from the DNA. Among over 200,000 clones listed, roughly 86% were seen once. This CDR3 comprises 15 residues. V was shortened by 1 base and J by 6 bases, with 13 bases between the two germline ends. CDR1 and CDR2 from the germline V gene are LGHNT and FRNRAP. The rearrangement links TRBV12-5 to TRBJ1-5; perhaps TRBD1 as D (6 bases). The sequenced material came from peripheral blood. The sequence derives from a woman aged 40 to 49 with acute or convalescent COVID-19. In nucleotides, the CDR3 is TGTGCTAGTGGTTTGGAACCAGGGGCAACTCAGCCCCAGCATTTT. Amino acids: CASGLEPGATQPQHF.